The 8 T cell receptor beta chains in this list originate from one sample, sequenced in a study of cytomegalovirus exposure and HLA in healthy donors. Using immunoSEQ multiplex PCR, the repertoire was profiled, and TCRdb retains in-frame clones only, with some absent. Altogether some 170,000 clones are present, approximately 90% being singletons, with the ten largest covering 1.4%. Sequencing was performed on PBMCs. The receptors derive from a woman aged 25-40 years in good health and CMV-seronegative.

The chain has TRBV7-9 and TRBJ1-1; D gene unclear. Germline V gene sequence: CDR1 SEHNR, CDR2 FQNEAQ (reference sequence). Deletions cut 4 bases from V and 7 bases from J, with 10 bases between. The CDR3 totals 12 residues. CDR3 protein: CASSSSSREAFF. For the CDR3, the DNA is TGTGCCAGCAGCTCCTCGTCCCGTGAAGCTTTCTTT.

This clone was found a few times. The rearrangement uses TRBV30 and TRBJ2-2; TRBD2 aligns across 10 bases. CDR3 size: 15 residues. The germline V gene encodes CDR1 GTSNPN and CDR2 SVGIG (reference sequence). The V segment lost 4 bases and the J segment 6 bases; nucleotides outside the gene matches: 8. CDR3 residues: CAWTSGTSDSGELFF. The CDR3 DNA is TGTGCCTGGACCTCCGGGACTAGCGATTCCGGGGAGCTGTTTTTT.

The chain couples TRBV5-1 to TRBJ2-1; TRBD1 agrees at 9 bases. The ends lost 4 bases at V and 6 bases at J; junction bases unmatched: 8. This CDR3 spans 15 amino acids. Germline CDR1 is SGHRS and CDR2 is YFSETQ. DNA for the CDR3: TGCGCCAGCAGCCGTACCGGGACAGGGACCAATGAGCAGTTCTTC. Protein product: CASSRTGTGTNEQFF.

This chain uses TRBV7-6 with TRBJ1-2; TRBD1 aligns across 7 bases. Per the germline V gene, CDR1 is SGHVS and CDR2 is FNYEAQ. V lost 1 base and J lost 4; bases outside the gene matches: 6. The CDR3 is 15 amino acids. The CDR3 nucleotides are TGTGCCAGCAGCTTAGAGAGCAAGGGGGCCTATGGCTACACCTTC. Protein: CASSLESKGAYGYTF. Full variable domain (remainder filled in from reference TRBV7-6 and TRBJ1-2): GAGVSQSPRYKVTKRGQDVALRCDPISGHVSLYWYRQALGQGPEFLTYFNYEAQQDKSGLPNDRFSAERPEGSISTLTIQRTEQRDSAMYRCASSLESKGAYGYTFGSGTRLTVV.

This clone was seen only once. The rearrangement uses TRBV7-8 and TRBJ1-6; 7 bases agree with TRBD1. V dropped 3 bases and J dropped 0; count of bases not matched to a gene: 5. CDR1 SGHVS and CDR2 FQNEAQ come from the germline V gene. The CDR3 loop spans 17 amino acids. The CDR3 here is CASSFRTGASYNSPLHF. In DNA, the CDR3 is TGTGCCAGCAGCTTCCGGACAGGAGCCTCCTATAATTCACCCCTCCACTTT.

This rearrangement joins TRBV19 to TRBJ1-2; D unclear. Deletions cut 3 bases from V and 8 bases from J, with 13 bases between. The CDR3 is made up of 13 amino acids. The germline V gene has CDR1 LNHDA and CDR2 SQIVND (reference sequence). The CDR3 loop is CASSIGPGIGYTF. CDR3 nucleotides: TGTGCCAGTAGTATTGGTCCAGGAATCGGCTACACCTTC. Using reference TRBV19 and TRBJ1-2 for the parts outside the CDR3, the full variable domain is DGGITQSPKYLFRKEGQNVTLSCEQNLNHDAMYWYRQDPGQGLRLIYYSQIVNDFQKGDIAEGYSVSREKKESFPLTVTSAQKNPTAFYLCASSIGPGIGYTFGSGTRLTVV.

This clone was found a few times. CDR3 sequence (DNA): TGTGCCAGCAGCCTAAGTGTCGAGGCTTTCTTT. Protein product: CASSLSVEAFF. This sequence joins TRBV7-9 and TRBJ1-1; D is uncertain. CDR3 length: 11 residues. From germline, CDR1 is SEHNR and CDR2 FQNEAQ (reference sequence). Trimming removed 5 bases from V and 11 bases from J, with 12 bases in between.

The rearrangement uses TRBV9 and TRBJ2-7; 8 positions match TRBD1. Germline V CDR1 and CDR2: SGDLS, YYNGEE. This CDR3 comprises 15 residues. V dropped 0 bases and J dropped 5; count of bases not matched to a gene: 7. This CDR3 is CASSVAFGQGDEQYF. The CDR3 DNA reads as TGTGCCAGCAGCGTAGCCTTCGGACAGGGCGACGAGCAGTACTTC.